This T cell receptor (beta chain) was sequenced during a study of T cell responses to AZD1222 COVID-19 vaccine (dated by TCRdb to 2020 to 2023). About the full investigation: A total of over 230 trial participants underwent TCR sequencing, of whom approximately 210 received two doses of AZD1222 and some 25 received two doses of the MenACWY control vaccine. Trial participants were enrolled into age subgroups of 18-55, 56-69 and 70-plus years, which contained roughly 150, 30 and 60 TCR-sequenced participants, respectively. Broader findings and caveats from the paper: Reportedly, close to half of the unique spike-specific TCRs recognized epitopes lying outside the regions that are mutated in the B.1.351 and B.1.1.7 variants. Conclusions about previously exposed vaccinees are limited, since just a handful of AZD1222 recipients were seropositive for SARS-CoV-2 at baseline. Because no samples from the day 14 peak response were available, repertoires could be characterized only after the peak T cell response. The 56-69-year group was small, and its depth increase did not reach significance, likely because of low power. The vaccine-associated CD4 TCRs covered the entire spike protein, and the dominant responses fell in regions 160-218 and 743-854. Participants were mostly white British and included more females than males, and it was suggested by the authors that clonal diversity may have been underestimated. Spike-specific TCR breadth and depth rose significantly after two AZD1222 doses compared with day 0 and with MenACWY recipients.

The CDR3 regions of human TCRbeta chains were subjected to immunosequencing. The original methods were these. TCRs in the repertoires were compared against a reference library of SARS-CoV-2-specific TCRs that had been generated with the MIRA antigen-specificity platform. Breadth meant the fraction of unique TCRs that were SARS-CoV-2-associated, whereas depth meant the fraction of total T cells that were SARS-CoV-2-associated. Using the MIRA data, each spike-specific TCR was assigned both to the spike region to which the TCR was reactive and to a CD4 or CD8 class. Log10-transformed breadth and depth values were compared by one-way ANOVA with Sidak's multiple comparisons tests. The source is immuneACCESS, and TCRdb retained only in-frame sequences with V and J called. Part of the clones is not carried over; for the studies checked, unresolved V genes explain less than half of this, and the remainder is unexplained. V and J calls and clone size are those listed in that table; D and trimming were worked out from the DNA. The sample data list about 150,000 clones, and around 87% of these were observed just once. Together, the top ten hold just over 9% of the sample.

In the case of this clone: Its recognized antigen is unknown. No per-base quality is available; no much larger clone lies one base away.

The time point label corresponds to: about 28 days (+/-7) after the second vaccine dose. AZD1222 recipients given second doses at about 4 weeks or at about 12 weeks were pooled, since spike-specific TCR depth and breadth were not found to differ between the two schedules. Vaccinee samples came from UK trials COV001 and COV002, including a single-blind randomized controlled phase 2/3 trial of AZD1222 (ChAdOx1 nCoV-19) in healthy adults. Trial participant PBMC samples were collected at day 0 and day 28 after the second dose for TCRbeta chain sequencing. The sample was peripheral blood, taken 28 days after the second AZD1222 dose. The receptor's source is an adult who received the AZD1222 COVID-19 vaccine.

The CDR3: CSASRGREGLAGDPYEQYF. The DNA sequence is as follows: TGCAGTGCTAGTAGGGGCCGGGAGGGACTAGCGGGAGACCCCTACGAGCAGTACTTC. The V and J genes are TRBV20-1 and TRBJ2-7; TRBD2 aligns with 14 central bases. In the germline V gene (reference sequence), CDR1 corresponds to DFQATT and CDR2 to SNEGSKA. V trim: 3 bases; J trim: 2 bases; unmatched bases: 15. From cysteine to phenylalanine, the CDR3 is 19 amino acids long. The kept DNA is CDR3 alone, 57 bases in frame from the first base.